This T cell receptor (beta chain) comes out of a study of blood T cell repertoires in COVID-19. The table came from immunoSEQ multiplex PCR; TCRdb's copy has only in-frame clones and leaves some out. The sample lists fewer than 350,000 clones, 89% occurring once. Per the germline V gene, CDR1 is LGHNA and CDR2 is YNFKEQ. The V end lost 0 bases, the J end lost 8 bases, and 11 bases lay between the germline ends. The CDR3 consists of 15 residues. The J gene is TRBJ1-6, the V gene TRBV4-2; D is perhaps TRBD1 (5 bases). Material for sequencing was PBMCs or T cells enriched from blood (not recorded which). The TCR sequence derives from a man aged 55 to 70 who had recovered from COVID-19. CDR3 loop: CASSQDIQGDSPLHF. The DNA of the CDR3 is TGTGCCAGCAGCCAAGATATCCAGGGCGATTCACCCCTCCACTTT.